Below, 15 T cell receptor beta chains from the same sample are listed, as sequenced in a study of glioma-infiltrating T cells after dendritic cell vaccination. Generated by immunoSEQ multiplex PCR, the TCRdb table keeps only in-frame clones and is missing some. The sample lists roughly 60,000 clones, around nine tenths occurring once. Time point indicated: after dendritic cell vaccination, including at tumor progression/relapse. This specimen was blood, taken after dendritic cell vaccination. The receptor source for this set is a human donor with glioblastoma.

The rearrangement links TRBV4-1 to TRBJ1-5; maybe TRBD1 (5 bases). V gave up 9 bases and J gave up 2 bases, with 14 bases separating them. CDR3 size: 14 residues. CDR1 and CDR2 from the germline V gene are MGHRA and YSYEKL. The DNA for the CDR3 is TGCGCCAGGGGACTCCGACGGGGCAATCAGCCCCAGCATTTT. It encodes CARGLRRGNQPQHF.

The chain couples TRBV11-3 to TRBJ2-6; D is unresolved. Germline-derived CDR1 and CDR2 are SGHNT and YENEEA. Trimming removed 1 base from V and 10 bases from J, with 8 bases in between. The CDR3 runs to 13 residues. The CDR3 bases are TGTGCCAGCAGCTTAGTGGGCAGTAACGTCCTGACTTTC. This encodes CASSLVGSNVLTF.

This rearrangement joins TRBV7-2 to TRBJ2-2, with TRBD2 matching 13 bases. CDR1 is SGHTA, CDR2 FQGNSA, per germline. The CDR3 totals 17 residues. V lost 6 bases to trimming and J lost 4 bases; unmatched junction nucleotides: 8. CDR3 sequence: CASRLPGLAGITGELFF. The CDR3 nucleotides are TGTGCCAGCAGACTCCCGGGACTAGCGGGGATCACCGGGGAGCTGTTTTTT.

The V gene is TRBV27, the J gene TRBJ2-2; 8 nucleotides align to TRBD1. Per the germline V gene, CDR1 is MNHEY and CDR2 is SMNVEV (reference sequence). V dropped 6 bases and J dropped 8; count of bases not matched to a gene: 8. This CDR3 is built from 14 residues. CDR3 coding DNA: TGTGCCAGCAGGCGGACAGGGTTGACGGGGGAGCTGTTTTTT. This codes for CASRRTGLTGELFF.

The chain uses TRBV4-3 and TRBJ1-5; a weak D match, TRBD1 (5 bases). Germline assignment: CDR1 LGHNA and CDR2 YSLEER. The length of the CDR3 is 14 residues. V was clipped by 0 bases and J by 11 bases, with 14 bases between them. DNA of the CDR3: TGCGCCAGCAGCCAAGATACAGGTCGGGCGTCCCAGCATTTT. It specifies CASSQDTGRASQHF.

Comments on this clone: One end of the junction fails to match germline, which may point to a read error. Other DNA sequences in the same sample also yield this CDR3. This chain links TRBV5-1 with TRBJ1-6, with D possibly matching TRBD1 (5 bases). From germline, CDR1 is SGHRS and CDR2 YFSETQ. The CDR3 length is 16 residues. The CDR3 nucleotides read TGCGCCAGCAGCTTGGAGGCGGCGCAGGGTGATTCCCCCCTCCACTTT. Translating gives CASSLEAAQGDSPLHF.

The chain has TRBV6-4 and TRBJ2-2; tentatively, D is TRBD2 (5 bases). With 6 bases removed from V and 6 bases from J, the gap between germline ends came to 11 bases. CDR3 size: 13 residues. CDR1 is MRHNA, CDR2 SNTAGT, per germline. CDR3 nucleotide sequence: TGTGCCAGCAGCCGGGATTGGGCCGGGGAGCTGTTTTTT. This encodes CASSRDWAGELFF.

This chain links TRBV13 with TRBJ2-1, with 16 positions matching TRBD2. Trimming at V came to 5 bases and at J to 2 bases, leaving 3 bases not matched to a gene. The CDR3 length is 17 residues. Germline CDR1 and CDR2: PRHDT and FYEKMQ (reference sequence). CDR3 protein: CASSRGLAGGTYNEQFF. In DNA, the CDR3 is TGTGCCAGCAGCCGGGGACTAGCGGGAGGGACCTACAATGAGCAGTTCTTC.

The CDR3 DNA sequence: TGTGCCAGCAGTTCCCCTAGCGCAAGCTCCTACGAGCAGTACTTC. Amino acids: CASSSPSASSYEQYF. The chain combines TRBV6-6 with TRBJ2-7; TRBD2 is a possible D gene (6 bases). The germline gives CDR1 MNHNY, CDR2 SVGAGI (reference sequence). V lost 4 bases, J lost 0 bases, and 13 bases lay in between. This CDR3 has 15 residues.

CDR3 DNA: TGTGCCAGCTCACCGGGACAGCCCTACGAGCAGTACTTC. As protein: CASSPGQPYEQYF. V usage is TRBV18 and J usage is TRBJ2-7; 7 positions match TRBD1. CDR3 length: 13 amino acids. Per the germline V gene, CDR1 is KGHSH and CDR2 is LQKENI. V lost 3 bases, J lost 2 bases, and 1 base stayed unmatched.

Of note for this clone: At one of its ends the junction is not consistent with the germline gene, which may arise from a read error. The rearrangement uses TRBV7-7 and TRBJ2-1; 10 bases align to TRBD1. This CDR3 spans 19 amino acids. Germline V gene sequence: CDR1 SSHAT, CDR2 FNYEAQ (reference sequence). The CDR3 loop reads CASSLLTFGGTGVMNEQFF. CDR3 in DNA: TGTGCTAGCAGCTTATTAACGTTTGGGGGGACAGGGGTTATGAATGAGCAGTTCTTC. The complete variable domain, with remaining parts taken from reference TRBV7-7 and TRBJ2-1, reads GAGVSQSPRYKVTKRGQDVTLRCDPISSHATLYWYQQALGQGPEFLTYFNYEAQPDKSGLPSDRFSAERPEGSISTLTIQRTEQRDSAMYRCASSLLTFGGTGVMNEQFFGPGTRLTVL.

The gene calls are TRBV5-4 and TRBJ1-6, with TRBD1 identical over 7 bases. Germline trimming cut 5 bases from V and 7 bases from J; bases unmatched to any gene: 6. CDR3 length: 14 residues. Germline values: CDR1 SGHNT, CDR2 YYREEE (reference sequence). The CDR3 loop reads CASRRDSLNSPLHF. CDR3 bases: TGTGCCAGCAGAAGGGACAGTTTAAATTCACCCCTCCACTTT.

The chain uses TRBV19 and TRBJ1-1; 8 bases fit TRBD1. The V and J ends lost 7 bases and 1 base, in that order; junction bases with no gene match: 5. Germline V gene lookup returns CDR1 LNHDA and CDR2 SQIVND (reference sequence). This CDR3 spans 14 amino acids. CDR3 nucleotide sequence: TGTGCCAGTATCCTGGACAGGGCGAACACTGAAGCTTTCTTT. Translation: CASILDRANTEAFF.

This chain joins TRBV11-3 and TRBJ1-2; 7 nucleotides match TRBD1. V shed 5 bases and J 6 bases; nucleotides not matched to a gene: 12. The germline gives CDR1 SGHNT, CDR2 YENEEA. The CDR3 runs to 15 residues. The CDR3 spells CASSPTPDRVDGYTF. The DNA for the CDR3 is TGTGCCAGCAGCCCTACACCCGACAGGGTTGATGGCTACACCTTC.

This chain uses TRBV6-6 with TRBJ1-1, with 9 bases lining up with TRBD1. Germline V gene data show CDR1 as MNHNY and CDR2 as SVGAGI (reference sequence). Unmatched junction bases numbered 4, after V lost 0 bases and J lost 5 bases. The CDR3 runs to 15 residues. The CDR3 here is CASSYSGQGRTEAFF. DNA for the CDR3: TGTGCCAGCAGTTACTCGGGACAGGGCAGGACTGAAGCTTTCTTT.